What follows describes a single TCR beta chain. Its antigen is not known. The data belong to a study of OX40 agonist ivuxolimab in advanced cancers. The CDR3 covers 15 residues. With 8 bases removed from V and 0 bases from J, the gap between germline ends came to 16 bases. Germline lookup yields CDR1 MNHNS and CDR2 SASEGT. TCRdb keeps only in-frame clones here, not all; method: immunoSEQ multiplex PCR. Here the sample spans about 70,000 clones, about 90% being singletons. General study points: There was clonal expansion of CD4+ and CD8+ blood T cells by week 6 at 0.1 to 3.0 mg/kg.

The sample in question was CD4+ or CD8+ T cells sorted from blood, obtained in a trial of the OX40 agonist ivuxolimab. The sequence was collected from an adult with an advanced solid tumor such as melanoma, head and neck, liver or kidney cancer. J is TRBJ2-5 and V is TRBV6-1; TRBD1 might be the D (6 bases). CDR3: CASRQSEGDQETQYF. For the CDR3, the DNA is TGTGCCAGCCGCCAATCAGAGGGGGACCAAGAGACCCAGTACTTC.